The present entry profiles one T cell receptor (beta chain) with its context. This entry is derived from a study of shared clonotypes between healthy human individuals. The wider study: For every donor, three CD4 naive, three CD4 memory, two CD8 naive and one CD8 memory plates were used.

Adults of Caucasian background living in Nashville, Tennessee made up all donors. Clones were read by immunoSEQ multiplex PCR, and TCRdb kept only the in-frame ones, dropping some. The profile shows about 2,500,000 clones, around nine tenths of them singletons. CDR1 is SGHRS, CDR2 YFSETQ, per germline. V lost 4 bases, J lost 5 bases, and 25 bases lay in between. The CDR3 runs to 17 residues. The source is a man aged 18 to 30 in good health. The V gene is TRBV5-1, the J gene TRBJ2-7; D is perhaps TRBD1 or TRBD2 (5 bases each). Sequencing was carried out using naive CD4+ T cells sorted from blood. Subset defined: CD45RA+ positively selected. Here the CDR3 reads CASSLGLRGRPGDEQYF. CDR3 coding DNA: TGCGCCAGCAGCCTTGGGCTCCGGGGCAGGCCCGGCGACGAGCAGTACTTC.